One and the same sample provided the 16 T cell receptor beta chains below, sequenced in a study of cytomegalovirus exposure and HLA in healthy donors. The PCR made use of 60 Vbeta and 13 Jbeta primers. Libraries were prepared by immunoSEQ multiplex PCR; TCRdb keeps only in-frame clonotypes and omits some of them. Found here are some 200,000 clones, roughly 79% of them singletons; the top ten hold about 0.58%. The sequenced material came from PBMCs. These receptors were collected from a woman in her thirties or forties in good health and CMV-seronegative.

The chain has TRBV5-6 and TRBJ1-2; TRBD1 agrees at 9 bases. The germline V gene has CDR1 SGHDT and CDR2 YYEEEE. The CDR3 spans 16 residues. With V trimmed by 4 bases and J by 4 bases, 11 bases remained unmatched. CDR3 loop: CASSLPPGQGFYGYTF. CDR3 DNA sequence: TGTGCCAGCAGCCTCCCCCCGGGACAGGGATTCTATGGCTACACCTTC.

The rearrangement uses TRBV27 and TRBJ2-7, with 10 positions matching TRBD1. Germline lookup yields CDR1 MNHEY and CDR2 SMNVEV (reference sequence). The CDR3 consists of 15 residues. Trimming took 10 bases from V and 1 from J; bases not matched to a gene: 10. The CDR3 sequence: CATHRGGQGSYEQYF. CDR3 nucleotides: TGTGCCACCCACCGGGGGGGACAGGGGTCCTACGAGCAGTACTTC.

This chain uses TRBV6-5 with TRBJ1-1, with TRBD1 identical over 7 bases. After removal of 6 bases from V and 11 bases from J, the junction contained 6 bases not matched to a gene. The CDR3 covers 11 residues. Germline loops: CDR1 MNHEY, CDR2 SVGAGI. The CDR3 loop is CASRQGPGAFF. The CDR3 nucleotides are TGTGCCAGCAGACAGGGGCCTGGGGCTTTCTTT.

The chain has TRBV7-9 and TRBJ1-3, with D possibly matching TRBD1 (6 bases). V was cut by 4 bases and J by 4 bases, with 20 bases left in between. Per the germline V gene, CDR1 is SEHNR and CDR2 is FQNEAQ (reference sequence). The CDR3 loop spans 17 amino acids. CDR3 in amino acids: CASSSTEGRGYGNTIYF. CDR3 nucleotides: TGTGCCAGCAGCTCGACTGAGGGCAGGGGTTACGGAAACACCATATATTTT.

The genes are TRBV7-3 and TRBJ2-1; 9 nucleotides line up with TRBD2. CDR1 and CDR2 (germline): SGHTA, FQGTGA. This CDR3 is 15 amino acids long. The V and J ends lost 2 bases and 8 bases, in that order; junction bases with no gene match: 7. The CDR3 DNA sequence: TGTGCCAGCAGCTTAGCGGGGGGGCTCTTGGATGAGCAGTTCTTC. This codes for CASSLAGGLLDEQFF.

CDR3 nucleotides: TGTGCCAGCTCACGGTCGGGGGATGGCTACACCTTC. It is translated as CASSRSGDGYTF. This rearrangement joins TRBV18 to TRBJ1-2; D might be TRBD1 (5 bases). Germline CDR1 reads KGHSH; CDR2 reads LQKENI. The CDR3 has 12 residues. V gave up 4 bases and J gave up 6 bases, with 9 bases separating them. Combining the CDR3 with reference TRBV18 and TRBJ1-2 gives the whole variable domain NAGVMQNPRHLVRRRGQEARLRCSPMKGHSHVYWYRQLPEEGLKFMVYLQKENIIDESGMPKERFSAEFPKEGPSILRIQQVVRGDSAAYFCASSRSGDGYTFGSGTRLTVV.

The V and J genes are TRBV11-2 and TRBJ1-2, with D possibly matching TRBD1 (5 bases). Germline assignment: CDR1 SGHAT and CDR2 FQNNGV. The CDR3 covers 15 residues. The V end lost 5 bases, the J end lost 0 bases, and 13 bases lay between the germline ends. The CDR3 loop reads CASSLGQNPNYGYTF. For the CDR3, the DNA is TGTGCCAGCAGCCTCGGACAAAATCCTAACTATGGCTACACCTTC.

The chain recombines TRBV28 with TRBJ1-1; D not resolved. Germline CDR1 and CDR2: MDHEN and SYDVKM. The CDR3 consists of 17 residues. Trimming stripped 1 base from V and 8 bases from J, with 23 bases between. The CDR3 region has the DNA TGTGCCAGCAGTTTATTTGAGGGTTCAAGACCCCCCCCCGAAGCTTTCTTT. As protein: CASSLFEGSRPPPEAFF.

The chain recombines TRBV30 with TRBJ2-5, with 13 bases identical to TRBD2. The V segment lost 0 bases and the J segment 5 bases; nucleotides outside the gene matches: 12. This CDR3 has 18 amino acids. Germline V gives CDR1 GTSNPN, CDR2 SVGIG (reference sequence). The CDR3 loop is CAWSVPYTSGGEEETQYF. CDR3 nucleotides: TGTGCCTGGAGTGTACCTTACACTAGCGGGGGGGAGGAGGAGACCCAGTACTTC.

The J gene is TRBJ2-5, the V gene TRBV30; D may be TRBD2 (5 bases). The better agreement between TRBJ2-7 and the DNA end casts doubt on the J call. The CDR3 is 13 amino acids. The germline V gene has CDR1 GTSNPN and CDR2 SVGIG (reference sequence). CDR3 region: CAWNKGSSYEQYF. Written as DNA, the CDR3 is TGTGCCTGGAATAAAGGGAGCTCCTACGAGCAGTACTTC.

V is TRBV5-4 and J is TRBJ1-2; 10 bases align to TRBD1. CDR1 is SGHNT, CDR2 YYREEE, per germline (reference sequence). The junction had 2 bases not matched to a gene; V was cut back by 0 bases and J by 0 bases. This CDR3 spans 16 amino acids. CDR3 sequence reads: CASSLGGTGANYGYTF. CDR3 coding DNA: TGTGCCAGCAGCTTGGGTGGGACAGGGGCTAACTATGGCTACACCTTC. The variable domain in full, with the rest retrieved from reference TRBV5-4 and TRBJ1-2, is ETGVTQSPTHLIKTRGQQVTLRCSSQSGHNTVSWYQQALGQGPQFIFQYYREEENGRGNFPPRFSGLQFPNYSSELNVNALELDDSALYLCASSLGGTGANYGYTFGSGTRLTVV.

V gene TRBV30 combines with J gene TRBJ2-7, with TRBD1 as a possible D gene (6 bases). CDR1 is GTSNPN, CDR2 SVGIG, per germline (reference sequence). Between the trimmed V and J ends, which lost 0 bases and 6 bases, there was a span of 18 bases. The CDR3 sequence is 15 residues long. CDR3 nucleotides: TGTGCCTGGAGTGTGGGACACACAGGTAGTTTCGAGCAGTACTTC. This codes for CAWSVGHTGSFEQYF.

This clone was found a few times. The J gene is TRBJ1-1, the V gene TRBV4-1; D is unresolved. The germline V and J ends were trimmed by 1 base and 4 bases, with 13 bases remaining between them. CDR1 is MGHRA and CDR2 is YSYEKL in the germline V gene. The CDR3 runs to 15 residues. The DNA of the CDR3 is TGCGCCAGCAGCCAAGGCTCCGAGGCGGGCACTGAAGCTTTCTTT. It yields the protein CASSQGSEAGTEAFF.

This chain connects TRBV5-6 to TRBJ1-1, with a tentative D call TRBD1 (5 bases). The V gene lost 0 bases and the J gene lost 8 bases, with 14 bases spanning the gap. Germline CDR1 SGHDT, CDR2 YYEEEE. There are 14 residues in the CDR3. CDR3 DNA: TGTGCCAGCAGCTTGGTTTCGGGGGTTGGGGAAGCTTTCTTT. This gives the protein CASSLVSGVGEAFF.

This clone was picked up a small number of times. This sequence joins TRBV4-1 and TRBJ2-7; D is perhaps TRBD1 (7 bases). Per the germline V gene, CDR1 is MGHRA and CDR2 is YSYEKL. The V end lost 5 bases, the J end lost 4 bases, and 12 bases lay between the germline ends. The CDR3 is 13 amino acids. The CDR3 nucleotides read TGCGCCAGCAGCAAGCAGGGGGGATACGAGCAGTACTTC. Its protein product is CASSKQGGYEQYF.

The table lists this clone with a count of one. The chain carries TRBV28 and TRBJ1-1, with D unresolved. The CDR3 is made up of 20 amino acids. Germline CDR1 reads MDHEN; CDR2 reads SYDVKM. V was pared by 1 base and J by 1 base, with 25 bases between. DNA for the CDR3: TGTGCCAGCAGTTTATACCCTCAAACTAGACTCGATCCCTCGAACACTGAAGCTTTCTTT. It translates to CASSLYPQTRLDPSNTEAFF.